Listed here is a single T cell receptor (beta chain). This sample is part of a study of T cell repertoires in cytomegalovirus infection. V lost 2 bases and J 0 bases, leaving 19 bases between the germline ends. This CDR3 is built from 17 residues. CDR1 and CDR2 (germline): DFQATT, SNEGSKA (reference sequence). Via MiXCR, TCRdb re-called the reads, giving one row per CDR3 protein. The sample contains under 800,000 distinct CDR3 sequences, 20% to 25% of which appear only once. The sequencing sample was made of CD8+ T cells from PBMCs. The TCR comes from a human donor in good health (CMV status not recorded). Some clones in this sample may be carry-over from other donors' samples. The gene calls are TRBV20-1 and TRBJ1-1; D may be TRBD1 (5 bases). The CDR3 coding sequence is TGCAGTGCTAGAACGACAGTCCCACCCCCCATGAACACTGAAGCTTTCTTT. It yields the protein CSARTTVPPPMNTEAFF.